The source of this T cell receptor beta chain is a study of vaccination and CD4 T cells after COVID-19. In the case of this clonotype: Its antigen is as yet unknown.

General observations from the study: The median proportion of reactive clones detected only post-vaccination in convalescent patients was 75% to 90%.

Stated treatment: roughly 10-day PBMC culture with coronavirus spike peptide pools or control peptides (ViraFEST assay). Investigators obtained the unexposed donor's CD4+ T cells before the COVID-19 pandemic (2011-2018). At the Johns Hopkins FTIC core, DNA taken from cultured CD4+ T cells was sequenced by way of the Oncomine TCR Beta short-read assay. TCRdb independently ran MiXCR on the PCR reads; one entry per CDR3 protein. The sample records 9,100 or so distinct CDR3 sequences, 30% to 45% being singletons. The TCR sequence derives from a human donor in good health. Material for sequencing was CD4+ T cells from blood, cultured in vitro.

CDR3 coding DNA: TGTGCCAGCAGTCCTCGACTAGCGGGGTACAATGAGCAGTTCTTC. This gives the protein CASSPRLAGYNEQFF. The chain joins TRBV28 to TRBJ2-1; 11 bases are a match to TRBD2. V lost 5 bases, J lost 4 bases, and 4 bases stayed unmatched. Germline V gene data show CDR1 as MDHEN and CDR2 as SYDVKM. This CDR3 is 15 amino acids long.